The clone carrying this T cell receptor beta chain was observed a single time. With 4 bases removed from V and 2 bases from J, the gap between germline ends came to 15 bases. CDR1 and CDR2 from the germline V gene are SGHTA and FQGNSA. This CDR3 has 15 amino acids. The record originates from a study of blood T cell repertoires in COVID-19. Method: immunoSEQ multiplex PCR; TCRdb's copy keeps in-frame clones and lacks some. The sample includes approximately 31,000 clones, 88% seen only once; the top ten take around 15%. The receptor comes from a human donor with active COVID-19. The donor label of this sample is uncertain. The sample taken for sequencing was peripheral blood. The chain has TRBV7-2 and TRBJ2-7; D is possibly TRBD2 (6 bases). The chain's CDR3 is CASSSQRDFTYEQYF. In nucleotides, the CDR3 is TGTGCCAGCAGCTCCCAGAGGGACTTTACCTACGAGCAGTACTTC.